This record concerns one T cell receptor beta chain sequence. The antigen is not known. CDR3 and TCR beta VDJ profiling relied on a genomic DNA template. TCRdb redid the calling of the reads with MiXCR, one entry per CDR3 protein. This table has 90,000 to 130,000 distinct CDR3 sequences, approximately 49% appearing once. The data derive from a study of CD8+CD57+ T cells in acquired aplastic anemia. In the study overall: Each DNA sample taken from sorted CD4+ and CD8+ cells came to about 3 ug on average. Findings of the study overall: Sharing between patients and controls was observed for about 27 CD8+ CDR3 sequences.

Per germline, CDR1 LNHDA and CDR2 SQIVND (reference sequence). The germline V and J ends were trimmed by 3 bases and 5 bases, with 14 bases remaining between them. The CDR3 has 15 amino acids. The V call is TRBV19, the J call TRBJ1-5, with a weak D call TRBD1 (6 bases). The sample comprised sorted CD4+, CD8+, or CD8+CD57+ T cells (not recorded which) from PBMCs. The TCR originated in a human donor in good health, serving as a control. CDR3 region: CASSIPDRPDQPQHF. In DNA form, the CDR3 reads TGTGCCAGTAGTATCCCCGACAGGCCCGATCAGCCCCAGCATTTT.